Listed here are 14 T cell receptor beta chains from one sample, sequenced in a study of control samples from healthy donors and cancer patients. Generated by immunoSEQ multiplex PCR, the TCRdb table keeps only in-frame clones and is missing some. The profile covers about 160,000 clones, with roughly 93% appearing a single time and approximately 4% taken by the ten largest. Sequenced: blood. All receptors come from a woman aged 60-75 years in good health.

DNA of the CDR3: TGTGCCACCGCCGGGGGGGCGGACTATGGCTACACCTTC. Protein: CATAGGADYGYTF. The chain combines TRBV10-3 with TRBJ1-2, with D perhaps TRBD1 (6 bases). This CDR3 spans 13 amino acids. Per germline, CDR1 ENHRY and CDR2 SYGVKD. V dropped 10 bases and J dropped 3 bases, with 15 bases sitting between them.

V and J are TRBV5-3 and TRBJ2-5; no clear D gene. TRBV5-3 is recorded as an ORF, its role being uncertain. Trimming shortened V by 2 bases and J by 5 bases, and 13 bases separated the two germline ends. The CDR3 spans 14 residues. CDR3 coding DNA: TGTGCCAGAAGCTTCCTACTATACCGCGAGACCCAGTACTTC. Amino acids: CARSFLLYRETQYF.

The chain couples TRBV24-1 to TRBJ1-4; D unresolved. The CDR3 consists of 14 residues. V lost 4 bases and J lost 2, with 7 bases in between. Germline CDR1 reads KGHDR; CDR2 reads SFDVKD. The CDR3: CATSEGPTNEKLFF. The DNA of the CDR3 is TGTGCCACCAGTGAGGGCCCTACTAATGAAAAACTGTTTTTT.

CDR3 protein: CASSTGTPTDTQYF. CDR3 DNA sequence: TGTGCCAGTAGTACCGGGACACCCACAGATACGCAGTATTTT. V and J are TRBV19 and TRBJ2-3; D possibly corresponds to TRBD1 (6 bases). Germline assignment: CDR1 LNHDA and CDR2 SQIVND (reference sequence). The V gene lost 4 bases and the J gene lost 2 bases, with 10 bases spanning the gap. The CDR3 is 14 residues long.

The V call is TRBV19, the J call TRBJ2-1; 8 nucleotides line up with TRBD2. J gave up 8 bases and V 8 bases, and 17 bases lay outside the gene matches. This CDR3 is built from 16 residues. Germline V gives CDR1 LNHDA, CDR2 SQIVND (reference sequence). In DNA, the CDR3 is TGTGCCAGTCTCCCCACTGGCGGGGGGTCCAGGCATGAGCAGTTCTTC. Translated, it gives CASLPTGGGSRHEQFF.

J is TRBJ2-7 and V is TRBV2; no definite D call. This CDR3 has 10 amino acids. CDR1 is SNHLY, CDR2 FYNNEI, per germline. Trimming pared 5 bases from V and 12 bases from J, leaving 11 bases between. For the CDR3, the DNA is TGTGCCAGCAGTCGTGGGGATACGTACTTC. Translated: CASSRGDTYF.

The genes are TRBV12-3 or TRBV12-4 and TRBJ1-5, with D possibly TRBD1 on 6 matching bases. V was pared by 5 bases and J by 4 bases, with 9 bases between. There are 13 residues in the CDR3. CDR3 bases: TGTGCCAGCAGTGCGGACAGAAATCAGCCCCAGCATTTT. Protein product: CASSADRNQPQHF.

As concerns this clone: Distinct nucleotide sequences in the sample also encode this CDR3. The genes are TRBV27 and TRBJ2-6; D perhaps matches TRBD1 (6 bases). The CDR3 extends over 15 amino acids. Between the trimmed V and J ends, which lost 1 base and 3 bases, there was a span of 7 bases. In germline, CDR1 is MNHEY, CDR2 SMNVEV (reference sequence). In DNA form, the CDR3 reads TGTGCCAGCAGTTTATGGGGGCATGGGGCCAACGTCCTGACTTTC. This codes for CASSLWGHGANVLTF.

CDR3 DNA: TGCGCCAGCAGTCCCGGGACAGAAAACTATGGCTACACCTTC. Protein: CASSPGTENYGYTF. The V gene is TRBV10-1, the J gene TRBJ1-2; TRBD1 agrees at 7 bases. The CDR3 runs 14 residues. V shed 5 bases and J 2 bases; nucleotides not matched to a gene: 5. Germline CDR1 and CDR2: WNHNN and SYGVQD (reference sequence).

This chain connects TRBV5-4 to TRBJ1-4, with a weak D call TRBD1 (5 bases). There are 15 residues in the CDR3. Looked up from germline, CDR1 is SGHNT and CDR2 is YYREEE (reference sequence). Trimming took off 0 bases at V and 8 bases at J, with 14 bases between the two ends. The CDR3 DNA is TGTGCCAGCAGCTTGGGTTTCCAGGGAGGCGAAAAACTGTTTTTT. Protein: CASSLGFQGGEKLFF.

The CDR3 DNA reads TGTGCCAGCGATAGTACGGGGAGGGCTTTCTTT. Translating gives CASDSTGRAFF. The V gene is TRBV12-3 or TRBV12-4, the J gene TRBJ1-1; D remains ambiguous. The CDR3 is made up of 11 amino acids. Trimming took 8 bases from V and 11 from J, leaving 15 bases between them.

The chain joins TRBV18 to TRBJ2-2; D is unclear. Germline CDR1 KGHSH, CDR2 LQKENI. The length of the CDR3 is 16 residues. Trimming shortened V by 3 bases and J by 1 base, and 12 bases separated the two germline ends. The CDR3, as DNA: TGTGCCAGCTCACCCCCTTTGAGTCTGAACACCGGGGAGCTGTTTTTT. It yields the protein CASSPPLSLNTGELFF.

The J gene is TRBJ1-6, the V gene TRBV7-8; tentative D call: TRBD1 (5 bases). CDR1 is SGHVS, CDR2 FQNEAQ, per germline. With 2 bases removed from V and 6 bases from J, the gap between germline ends came to 5 bases. The CDR3 is 13 amino acids. The CDR3 loop is CASSLQGNSPLHF. In DNA form, the CDR3 reads TGTGCCAGCAGCTTACAGGGTAATTCACCCCTCCACTTT.

In its sample, this clone was seen once. V usage is TRBV5-1 and J usage is TRBJ2-3; TRBD2 might be the D (5 bases). Germline CDR1 reads SGHRS; CDR2 reads YFSETQ. Trimming took 4 bases from V and 1 from J, leaving 10 bases between them. The CDR3 has 14 residues. The CDR3 is CASSPDSRTDTQYF. The DNA of the CDR3 is TGCGCCAGCAGCCCGGACTCTCGCACAGATACGCAGTATTTT. Full variable domain (rest looked up from reference TRBV5-1 and TRBJ2-3): KAGVTQTPRYLIKTRGQQVTLSCSPISGHRSVSWYQQTPGQGLQFLFEYFSETQRNKGNFPGRFSGRQFSNSRSEMNVSTLELGDSALYLCASSPDSRTDTQYFGPGTRLTVL.